The TCR beta chain described here comes from a study of sequential checkpoint blockade in melanoma. Study-level background: First-line arms were nivolumab then ipilimumab, or the reverse, randomized 1:1. Maintenance nivolumab came after either treatment sequence.

Only in-frame clones appear in the TCRdb table, and some are missing; sequencing was by immunoSEQ multiplex PCR. This table holds 15,000 to 20,000 clones, 69% found once. CDR3 length: 14 amino acids. Trimming pared 4 bases from V and 7 bases from J, leaving 14 bases between. Germline loops: CDR1 SGHDT, CDR2 YYEEEE. Treatment in this sample: randomized to nivolumab then ipilimumab (arm A) or the reverse (arm B). None of the patients previously received DNA-damaging chemotherapy. PBMC sorting kept live CD3+CD8+ cells without CD19 or CD56. This chain connects TRBV5-6 to TRBJ1-4; D may be TRBD1 (6 bases). The sequence derives from a human donor with melanoma. This specimen was CD8+ T cells sorted from blood (inferred from file names), taken from a patient given nivolumab and ipilimumab in sequence. The CDR3 region is CASSPGGGREKLFF. CDR3 bases: TGTGCCAGCAGCCCTGGGGGGGGCCGTGAAAAACTGTTTTTT.